This T cell receptor beta chain originates from a study of blood T cell repertoires in COVID-19. In the study overall: From the United States, Italy and Spain came samples of acute and convalescent COVID-19.

The CDR3 sequence is 14 residues long. V was clipped by 6 bases and J by 3 bases, with 15 bases between them. Germline values: CDR1 MDHEN, CDR2 SYDVKM. A single count supports this clone. Method: immunoSEQ multiplex PCR; TCRdb's copy keeps in-frame clones and lacks some. Altogether roughly 250,000 clones are present, 80% to 90% being singletons, with the ten largest covering roughly 10%. The genes are TRBV28 and TRBJ2-7; D not certain. Material: PBMCs or T cells enriched from blood (not recorded which). The clonotype comes from a middle-aged man who had recovered from COVID-19. The CDR3 DNA follows: TGTGCCAGCAGGGTGGAGTCAAATTTCTACGAGCAGTACTTC. It translates to CASRVESNFYEQYF.